This is a list of T cell receptor beta chains from one sample in a study of blood T cell repertoires in COVID-19. TCRdb's copy holds only in-frame clones and misses some; the assay was immunoSEQ multiplex PCR. Of under 200,000 clones in the sample, 84% were seen once. Sequenced material: PBMCs or T cells enriched from blood (not recorded which). These receptors were collected from a woman aged 30 to 39 who had been exposed to COVID-19. CDR3s include the opening cysteine and the closing phenylalanine or tryptophan. The D gene is left open where the match is weak. A row's size may be missing; if present it is once, few, many or a size class.

V gene	D gene	clone size	J gene	CDR3 DNA	CDR3 protein
TRBV5-1	TRBD1	.	TRBJ2-1	TGCGCCAGCAGCCTAGGACAGGGGTCTGAGCAGTTCTTC	CASSLGQGSEQFF
TRBV2	TRBD1	.	TRBJ2-7	TGTGCCAGCAGTGAATATTCCGCAGGGGGCTACGAGCAGTACTTC	CASSEYSAGGYEQYF
TRBV11-3	.	.	TRBJ2-5	TGTGCCAGCAGCTTTATAGGGGGAAGGGAGACCCAGTACTTC	CASSFIGGRETQYF
TRBV5-1	.	.	TRBJ2-1	TGCGCCAGCAGCTTGGGTCTTGAGGGGCAGTTCTTC	CASSLGLEGQFF
TRBV4-3	.	.	TRBJ2-7	TGCGCCAGCAGCCAAGACCGACAGGTCGTCTCCTACGAGCAGTACTTC	CASSQDRQVVSYEQYF
TRBV5-1	TRBD1	.	TRBJ2-2	TGCGCCAGCAGCGAGGGGGCCCTCCCCACCGGGGAGCTGTTTTTT	CASSEGALPTGELFF
TRBV6-5	.	.	TRBJ2-1	TGTGCCAGCAGAGCGGGTGAGCAGTTCTTC	CASRAGEQFF
TRBV2	.	.	TRBJ2-1	TGTGCCACCGCCCTGTCGGGTGAGCAGTTCTTC	CATALSGEQFF
TRBV3-1/TRBV3-2	.	.	TRBJ1-3	TGTGCCAGCGCGGAGGCCGCTGGAAACACCATATATTTT	CASAEAAGNTIYF
TRBV2	.	.	TRBJ2-1	TGTGCCAGCAGGAGCCCTAGCGATCACCCCTACAATGAGCAGTTCTTC	CASRSPSDHPYNEQFF
TRBV5-1	.	.	TRBJ2-7	TGCGCCAGCAGCTTGGCCGGGGTTCCCTACGAGCAGTACTTC	CASSLAGVPYEQYF
TRBV7-9	TRBD1	.	TRBJ2-7	TGTGCCAGCAGCCACCCCCCGGGACAGGAGACCTACGAGCAGTACTTC	CASSHPPGQETYEQYF
TRBV5-1	.	.	TRBJ1-1	TGCGCCAGCAGCTTGTCGGAGGGCACTGAAGCTTTCTTT	CASSLSEGTEAFF
TRBV1	.	.	TRBJ2-4	TGCACCAGCAGCCAAGTGCAGGGAGGCAAAAACATTCAGTACTTC	CTSSQVQGGKNIQYF
TRBV28	TRBD2	.	TRBJ2-4	TGTGCCAGCAGTTTACCCCCCGGGGGGGCGGCAAACATTCAGTACTTC	CASSLPPGGAANIQYF
TRBV4-1	TRBD1	once	TRBJ2-7	TGCGCCAGCAGCCCGGGGACAGGGAGCGGCTACGAGCAGTACTTC	CASSPGTGSGYEQYF
TRBV5-5	.	.	TRBJ1-6	TGTGCCAGCAAGACCGGGACTGGAAGCTCCTATAATTCACCCCTCCACTTT	CASKTGTGSSYNSPLHF
TRBV6-1	.	.	TRBJ1-5	TGTGCCAGCAGTGCAAGGGGCGGGGGTTTGGATCAGCCCCAGCATTTT	CASSARGGGLDQPQHF
TRBV5-1	TRBD1	.	TRBJ2-1	TGCGCCAGCAGCTTGACAAACAGGGGGCGGAATGAGCAGTTCTTC	CASSLTNRGRNEQFF
TRBV7-9	TRBD2	.	TRBJ2-5	TGTGCCAGCACCTTGGGAGGGTCGGAGACCCAGTACTTC	CASTLGGSETQYF
TRBV6-6	TRBD1	.	TRBJ1-5	TGTGCCAGCAGTTACGACAGGGCAAGCAATCAGCCCCAGCATTTT	CASSYDRASNQPQHF
TRBV28	TRBD1	once	TRBJ1-1	TGTGCCAGCACCGGGACAGGGGTGAACACTGAAGCTTTCTTT	CASTGTGVNTEAFF
TRBV4-3	.	.	TRBJ2-7	TGCGCCAGCAGCCCCCGACTAGGTGGGTACGAGCAGTACTTC	CASSPRLGGYEQYF
TRBV25-1	.	.	TRBJ2-3	TGTGCCAGCAGTACCCGTAGACAGGAGGCGGGCACAGATACGCAGTATTTT	CASSTRRQEAGTDTQYF
TRBV5-4	.	.	TRBJ2-7	TGTGCCAGCAACTCTCCAGGGGCCGGCGAGCAGTACTTC	CASNSPGAGEQYF
TRBV19	.	.	TRBJ1-5	TGTGCCAGTAGTATGGGAGTTAATCAGCCCCAGCATTTT	CASSMGVNQPQHF
TRBV12-3/TRBV12-4	TRBD2	.	TRBJ2-5	TGTGCCATCATAACGGGAGGAGCAGAGACCCAGTACTTC	CAIITGGAETQYF
TRBV5-1	TRBD1	.	TRBJ1-1	TGCGCCAGCAGCTTGCTACAGGGGCGGAACACTGAAGCTTTCTTT	CASSLLQGRNTEAFF
TRBV4-1	TRBD1	.	TRBJ1-5	TGCGCCAGCAAGCCCGAAGACAGGGCGCGTCAGCCCCAGCATTTT	CASKPEDRARQPQHF
TRBV11-2	.	once	TRBJ1-1	TGTGCCAGCAGCCGCAGTAACACTGAAGCTTTCTTT	CASSRSNTEAFF
TRBV7-9	TRBD1	.	TRBJ1-2	TGTGCCAGCAGCTCGACAGGGTACTATGGCTACACCTTC	CASSSTGYYGYTF
TRBV2	TRBD1	.	TRBJ2-5	TGTGCCAGCAGTGAAAGGGCAGGGGGATCAAGGGACCAGTACTTC	CASSERAGGSRDQYF
TRBV5-1	TRBD2	once	TRBJ2-3	TGCGCCAGCAGCTTATGGACAACGGGGGGAAACACAGATACGCAGTATTTT	CASSLWTTGGNTDTQYF
TRBV7-9	.	.	TRBJ1-2	TGTGCCAGCAGCTCCCTCACAGGAGAAAAAGGCTACACCTTC	CASSSLTGEKGYTF
TRBV23-1	.	.	TRBJ1-1	TGCGCCAGCAGTCAATCTGCGGAATATTCTGAAGCTTTCTTT	CASSQSAEYSEAFF
TRBV5-1	TRBD2	.	TRBJ2-7	TGCGCCAGCAGGTGGGGGGGTTCGTACGAGCAGTACTTC	CASRWGGSYEQYF
TRBV7-9	.	.	TRBJ1-1	TGTGCCAGCAGCTGGCTTCGGGGAACTTTCTTT	CASSWLRGTFF
TRBV2	.	.	TRBJ1-4	TGTGCCGGCGCCGTCGGGATGAGTGGAACTAATGAAAAACTGTTTTTT	CAGAVGMSGTNEKLFF
TRBV3-1/TRBV3-2	.	.	TRBJ1-5	TGTGCCAGCAGCCAAGCGGGAATTAGCAATCAGCCCCAGCATTTT	CASSQAGISNQPQHF
TRBV12-5	TRBD1	once	TRBJ1-2	TGTGCTAGTGGTTTGGTACAATCGGTTGGACAGGGGGCCGGTGGCTACACCTTC	CASGLVQSVGQGAGGYTF
TRBV7-2	.	.	TRBJ1-5	TGTGCCAGCAGCTTTGAGACTATGAATCAGCCCCAGCATTTT	CASSFETMNQPQHF
TRBV6-2/TRBV6-3	.	.	TRBJ1-5	TGTGCCAGCAGTCAACAGGGCGGGGGGAATCAGCCCCAGCATTTT	CASSQQGGGNQPQHF
TRBV5-4	.	.	TRBJ2-1	TGTGCCAGCAGCTTAGGGGGGGACCACTACAATGAGCAGTTCTTC	CASSLGGDHYNEQFF
TRBV5-1	TRBD2	.	TRBJ2-3	TGCGCCAGCAGCTTGTTTAGAACTAGCGCGGCCCCAGATACGCAGTATTTT	CASSLFRTSAAPDTQYF
TRBV15	TRBD1	.	TRBJ1-4	TGTGCCACCAGCAGAGAAAAAACAGGGGCTGAAAAACTGTTTTTT	CATSREKTGAEKLFF